These T cell receptor beta chains were read from a single sample in a study of graft-versus-host responses after intestinal transplantation. The assay was immunoSEQ multiplex PCR, and TCRdb's table has in-frame clones only and misses some. The top ten clones hold 1.6% of a sample with some 46,000 clones, about 95% of them seen once. Sequencing was performed on PBMCs, taken about 320 days after intestinal transplant. Every receptor here comes from a human patient who received an intestinal transplant, so some T cells may come from the graft donor. CDR3s include the opening cysteine and the closing phenylalanine or tryptophan. The D gene is left open where the match is weak. Size tells how often a clone was seen (once, few, many) or the class of an expanded clone, and some rows leave it out.

size	D	V	J	DNA	CDR3
.	.	TRBV19	TRBJ1-4	TGTGCCAGTAGTCCAGGGGAGGCTAATGAAAAACTGTTTTTT	CASSPGEANEKLFF
.	TRBD1	TRBV5-1	TRBJ1-4	TGCGCCAGCAGCACCTGGACAGGGCCCAATGAAAAACTGTTTTTT	CASSTWTGPNEKLFF
.	.	TRBV5-1	TRBJ2-3	TGCGCCAGCAGCTTTCGGTCTAGCACAGATACGCAGTATTTT	CASSFRSSTDTQYF
.	.	TRBV5-1	TRBJ2-7	TGCGCCAGCAGCCGGGGATCCCTTGACCTAGGCGAGCAGTACTTC	CASSRGSLDLGEQYF
.	.	TRBV6-6	TRBJ2-7	TGTGCCAGCGGACCCGGGGCTCGGAACGAGCAGTACTTC	CASGPGARNEQYF
.	TRBD2	TRBV10-3	TRBJ2-1	TGTGCCATCAGTGAGTCGGGCGGGAGTCCCGTTAATGAGCAGTTCTTC	CAISESGGSPVNEQFF
.	.	TRBV7-9	TRBJ1-1	TGTGCCAGCAGCTTTACACAAGGAATGGGGAGAAGGAAAGCTTTCTTT	CASSFTQGMGRRKAFF
.	TRBD1	TRBV30	TRBJ2-1	TGTGCCTGGAGTGTAGGACAGGGGGCCTACAATGAGCAGTTCTTC	CAWSVGQGAYNEQFF
.	.	TRBV11-1	TRBJ2-7	TGTGCCAGCAGCTTAGCAGGACGAGGTGGGACCTACGAGCAGTACTTC	CASSLAGRGGTYEQYF
few	TRBD1	TRBV9	TRBJ1-2	TGTGCCAGCAGCGTACCCAGGGGGGGGCTAAGGGGCTACACCTTC	CASSVPRGGLRGYTF
.	TRBD1	TRBV6-5	TRBJ1-2	TGTGCCAGCAGTTACTCTCGACAGGGGGGAACCTATGGCTACACCTTC	CASSYSRQGGTYGYTF
.	.	TRBV5-1	TRBJ2-6	TGCGCCAGCAGCTTGACAAGGCAGGGCTCTGGGGCCAACGTCCTGACTTTC	CASSLTRQGSGANVLTF
.	TRBD1	TRBV25-1	TRBJ2-7	TGTGCCAGCAGTGGCAGGGGGTTGATATACGAGCAGTACTTC	CASSGRGLIYEQYF
once	TRBD1	TRBV5-1	TRBJ1-2	TGCGCCAGCAGCTCGACCGGGACAGGGTATGGCTACACCTTC	CASSSTGTGYGYTF
.	.	TRBV11-3	TRBJ1-4	TGTGCCAGCAGCTTAGTCCGTCCAGGAGAACTGTTTTTT	CASSLVRPGELFF
.	.	TRBV5-1	TRBJ2-7	TGCGCCAGCAGCTTGGTTTCCCGGACAGATAATTACGAGCAGTACTTC	CASSLVSRTDNYEQYF
.	.	TRBV28	TRBJ2-3	TGTGCCAGCAGTTTAGGCTCCAGGACAGATACGCAGTATTTT	CASSLGSRTDTQYF
.	.	TRBV7-3	TRBJ2-6	TGTGCCAGCAGCCAATCAACAGGGTCTGGGGCCAACGTCCTGACTTTC	CASSQSTGSGANVLTF
.	.	TRBV29-1	TRBJ2-4	TGCAGCGTGGCATTAAGGGGGGTCCGCAAAAACATTCAGTACTTC	CSVALRGVRKNIQYF
.	TRBD2	TRBV29-1	TRBJ2-3	TGCAGCGGTTTAGCGGGAGTTACCCTGGCAGATACGCAGTATTTT	CSGLAGVTLADTQYF
.	.	TRBV11-1	TRBJ1-3	TGTGCCAGCAGCCAGGACCGATACTCTGGAAACACCATATATTTT	CASSQDRYSGNTIYF
.	.	TRBV6-1	TRBJ2-6	TGTGCCAGCAGTGAAGTCTCTGGGGCCAACGTCCTGACTTTC	CASSEVSGANVLTF
.	.	TRBV13	TRBJ2-7	TGTGCCAGCCGGAGTTACTACGAGCAGTACTTC	CASRSYYEQYF
.	.	TRBV6-5	TRBJ1-5	TGTGCCAGCAGTTACGCCAGCGACCGCGATCAGCCCCAGCATTTT	CASSYASDRDQPQHF
.	TRBD1	TRBV28	TRBJ2-4	TGTGCCAGCAGTTTAGTGGGTGGGGGACAGAAAAACATTCAGTACTTC	CASSLVGGGQKNIQYF
.	.	TRBV2	TRBJ1-1	TGTGCCAGCAGTGAGGGGGCGAAAGGTGGGCTCACTGAAGCTTTCTTT	CASSEGAKGGLTEAFF
few	TRBD1	TRBV6-1	TRBJ1-2	TGTGCCAGCAGTGAACAGGGGACAGGGGGCGAGGGCTACACCTTC	CASSEQGTGGEGYTF
.	.	TRBV5-1	TRBJ2-7	TGCGCCAGCAGCTTGTTACAGGGTAACTACGAGCAGTACTTC	CASSLLQGNYEQYF
.	.	TRBV29-1	TRBJ1-1	TGCAGCGCCGCCGGGACGGCAATGAACACTGAAGCTTTCTTT	CSAAGTAMNTEAFF
.	TRBD2	TRBV13	TRBJ2-1	TGTGCCAGCAGCCAGACCGGGACTAGCAATGAGCAGTTCTTC	CASSQTGTSNEQFF
.	TRBD1	TRBV11-2	TRBJ1-4	TGTGCCAGCAGCTTAGATCTTCCTACAGGGGGAGAGGGGAATGAAAAACTGTTTTTT	CASSLDLPTGGEGNEKLFF
.	TRBD1	TRBV9	TRBJ2-7	TGTGCCAGCAGCTTAAGACAGGGGGGTAACTACGAGCAGTACTTC	CASSLRQGGNYEQYF
.	.	TRBV23-1	TRBJ2-7	TGCGCCAGCAGTCAATCGGGGGTAGCGGCCAGGTACGAGCAGTACTTC	CASSQSGVAARYEQYF
.	TRBD2	TRBV9	TRBJ2-4	TGTGCCAGCAGCGTGGCCGGGACTAGCGGAAACATTCAGTACTTC	CASSVAGTSGNIQYF
.	TRBD1	TRBV14	TRBJ2-4	TGTGCCAGCAGTCAACGACCGGGACAGGGATCAAACATTCAGTACTTC	CASSQRPGQGSNIQYF
.	TRBD2	TRBV9	TRBJ2-1	TGTGCCAGCAGCGTCGGGACTAGCGGCTTCAATGAGCAGTTCTTC	CASSVGTSGFNEQFF
.	.	TRBV18	TRBJ1-2	TGTGCCAGCTCACCCTCGACAGATCCCTTCTATGGCTACACCTTC	CASSPSTDPFYGYTF
.	.	TRBV7-2	TRBJ2-1	TGTGCCAGCAGCAATTCAAACCTCAATGAGCAGTTCTTC	CASSNSNLNEQFF
.	.	TRBV7-3	TRBJ2-1	TGTGCCAGCAGCCCCATATTCAGTAGCGAAATCAATGAGCAGTTCTTC	CASSPIFSSEINEQFF
.	.	TRBV14	TRBJ2-7	TGTGCCAGCAGCCCCGCGACCTCCTACGAGCAGTACTTC	CASSPATSYEQYF
once	TRBD2	TRBV18	TRBJ2-5	TGTGCCAGCTCACCACGGGGACTAGCGGGAGGAGAGACCCAGTACTTC	CASSPRGLAGGETQYF
.	TRBD1	TRBV11-2	TRBJ1-5	TGTGCCAGCAGCTTGGGACAGGGGCGGTGGCAGCCCCAGCATTTT	CASSLGQGRWQPQHF
.	.	TRBV7-6	TRBJ1-3	TGTGCCAGCAGCATCACGACAGGCCTCTCTGGAAACACCATATATTTT	CASSITTGLSGNTIYF
.	.	TRBV18	TRBJ1-1	TGTGCCAGCTCACCCTGGGAGAGCATGAACACTGAAGCTTTCTTT	CASSPWESMNTEAFF
.	.	TRBV4-1	TRBJ2-6	TGCGCCAGCAGCCAAGGGGTTGGGGTGGGGCTCGGTGGGGCCAACGTCCTGACTTTC	CASSQGVGVGLGGANVLTF
.	.	TRBV27	TRBJ1-6	TGTGCCAGCGCGCCGACATCCAATAATTCACCCCTCCACTTT	CASAPTSNNSPLHF
.	TRBD2	TRBV27	TRBJ2-7	TGTGCCAGCAGGCCGGGACTACCTTTGATCGAGCAGTACTTC	CASRPGLPLIEQYF
.	TRBD1	TRBV6-5	TRBJ1-1	TGTGCCAGCAGTAGACAGGGGAGGACTGAAGCTTTCTTT	CASSRQGRTEAFF
.	TRBD1	TRBV18	TRBJ1-3	TGTGCCAGCTCACCTCAGGACAGGATCCGAAACACCATATATTTT	CASSPQDRIRNTIYF
.	TRBD2	TRBV7-3	TRBJ2-3	TGTGCCAGCAGCGAAACCCTAGCGGGGACCACAGATACGCAGTATTTT	CASSETLAGTTDTQYF
.	TRBD2	TRBV11-3	TRBJ2-2	TGTGCCAGCAGCTTAGTACGGTCGGGGGGGGACACCGGGGAGCTGTTTTTT	CASSLVRSGGDTGELFF
.	TRBD2	TRBV11-2	TRBJ2-7	TGTGCCAGCAGCTCGACTAGCGGGAGGCCCCACGAGCAGTACTTC	CASSSTSGRPHEQYF
.	TRBD2	TRBV9	TRBJ2-1	TGTGCCAGCAGCGTAATAGCGGGGGACCTCTCCTACAATGAGCAGTTCTTC	CASSVIAGDLSYNEQFF
once	.	TRBV30	TRBJ2-5	TGTGCCTGGAGTCCGGGACTCCTCAGTGAGACCCAGTACTTC	CAWSPGLLSETQYF
.	TRBD2	TRBV9	TRBJ2-7	TGTGCCAGCAGCGTGACCGGGACTAGTCCCTACGAGCAGTACTTC	CASSVTGTSPYEQYF
once	.	TRBV18	TRBJ1-6	TGTGCCAGCTCCCCAACGGTCAGGTCTTTATCTTCACCCCTCCACTTT	CASSPTVRSLSSPLHF
.	.	TRBV5-6	TRBJ1-1	TGTGCCAGCAGCCTGGACGATTATCAGGGGAGTGCTGAAGCTTTCTTT	CASSLDDYQGSAEAFF